This TCR beta chain appears in the sequencing data of a study of blood T cell repertoires in COVID-19. Looking at the study overall: Sites across the United States, Italy and Spain contributed samples from acute and convalescent COVID-19.

Method: immunoSEQ multiplex PCR; TCRdb's copy keeps in-frame clones and lacks some. The sample yields a few hundred thousand clones, approximately 87% seen once. Between the trimmed V and J ends, which lost 7 bases and 2 bases, there was a span of 23 bases. Germline CDR1 is MGHDK and CDR2 is SYGVNS. The CDR3 spans 17 residues. Assignment of participants to cohorts was predicated upon participant-reported clinical history. The chain links TRBV25-1 to TRBJ1-2; TRBD1 might be the D (5 bases). The clonotype originates from a middle-aged woman who had recovered from COVID-19. Sequenced input: PBMCs or T cells enriched from blood (not recorded which). The CDR3 DNA follows: TGTGCCAGCACCCGAGCCCACAGGAACAATCCAAACTATGGCTACACCTTC. Translating gives CASTRAHRNNPNYGYTF.